This T cell receptor beta chain emerged from a study of OX40 agonist ivuxolimab in advanced cancers. Turning to the study itself: Participants averaged approximately 60 years of age (range roughly 20 to 90) and were around 80% male.

The CDR3 consists of 15 residues. The junction had 6 bases not matched to a gene; V was cut back by 4 bases and J by 0 bases. Germline V gives CDR1 MNHEY, CDR2 SMNVEV (reference sequence). Notes on the study in general: No determination was made of the antigen specificity of the expanded peripheral T cells.

Here immunoSEQ multiplex PCR was the method, and the copy in TCRdb shows in-frame clones only, minus some. The sample carries about 40,000 clones, approximately 82% recorded once. Regarding this clone: Its antigen is as yet unknown.

The source is an adult with an advanced solid tumor such as melanoma, head and neck, liver or kidney cancer. This chain joins TRBV27 and TRBJ2-7; 7 bases map to TRBD1. Source: CD4+ or CD8+ T cells sorted from blood, taken in a trial of the OX40 agonist ivuxolimab. This chain's CDR3 is CASSSETGSSYEQYF. In nucleotides, the CDR3 is TGTGCCAGCAGTTCGGAGACAGGGAGCTCCTACGAGCAGTACTTC.